This paragraph covers one T cell receptor beta chain sequence. The junction departs from the called germline gene at one end, perhaps through a read error. The sample comes from a study of T cell repertoires in cytomegalovirus infection. TCRdb reprocessed the reads with MiXCR, giving one entry per CDR3 protein. The table lists 200,000 to 300,000 distinct CDR3 sequences, about 5.9% of them singletons. The receptor was derived from a human donor in good health (CMV status not recorded). Some clones in this sample may be carry-over from other donors' samples. The sequencing sample was made of PBMCs.

The CDR3 sequence is CVSSRDREPPQHF. The DNA for the CDR3 is TGTGTCAGCAGCCGGGACAGAGAACCGCCCCAGCATTTT. The chain couples TRBV7-2 to TRBJ1-5; 7 bases are a match to TRBD1. This CDR3 contains 13 residues. In germline, CDR1 is SGHTA, CDR2 FQGNSA.